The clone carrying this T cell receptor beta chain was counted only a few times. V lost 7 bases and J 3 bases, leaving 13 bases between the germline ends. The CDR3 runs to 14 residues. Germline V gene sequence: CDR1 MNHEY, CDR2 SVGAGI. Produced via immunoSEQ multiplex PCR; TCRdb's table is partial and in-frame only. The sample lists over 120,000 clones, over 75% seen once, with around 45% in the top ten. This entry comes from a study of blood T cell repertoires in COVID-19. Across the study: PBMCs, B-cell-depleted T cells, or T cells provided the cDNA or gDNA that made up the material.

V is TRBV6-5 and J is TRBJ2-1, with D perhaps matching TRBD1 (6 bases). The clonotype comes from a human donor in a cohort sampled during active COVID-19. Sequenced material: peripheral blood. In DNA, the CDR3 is TGTGCCAGCAAAAGGGGGTTCAACTACAATGAGCAGTTCTTC. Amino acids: CASKRGFNYNEQFF.